This T cell receptor (beta chain) originates from a study of blood T cell repertoires in COVID-19. Study-level background: Sample material is recorded as cDNA or gDNA derived from T cells, B-cell-depleted T cells, or PBMCs.

Sequencing was performed with immunoSEQ multiplex PCR; in TCRdb, only in-frame clones are kept and a portion is missing. The sample has hundreds of thousands of clones; over 85% are singletons. The sample holds one count of this clone. There are 14 residues in the CDR3. Germline CDR1 is MNHEY and CDR2 is SMNVEV (reference sequence). Germline trimming cut 6 bases from V and 5 bases from J; bases unmatched to any gene: 5. The receptor was derived from a woman in her thirties with COVID-19, enrolled during active disease. Sequencing was carried out using peripheral blood. The rearrangement links TRBV27 to TRBJ2-1; 9 bases map to TRBD1. CDR3 in DNA: TGTGCCAGCAGGGACAGGGGCCGAAACAATGAGCAGTTCTTC. Translation: CASRDRGRNNEQFF.